The 32 T cell receptor beta chains given below trace back to one sample, sequenced in a study of shared clonotypes between healthy human individuals. Here immunoSEQ multiplex PCR was the method, and the copy in TCRdb shows in-frame clones only, minus some. Among about 2.3 million clones listed, about 90% were seen once. What was sequenced was naive CD4+ T cells from PBMCs. Subset given: CD45RA+ positively selected. These receptors were obtained from a man younger than 30 in good health. Some clones in this sample may be carry-over from other donors' samples.

The rearrangement uses TRBV29-1 and TRBJ2-7; D gene unclear. Germline CDR1 is SQVTM and CDR2 is ANQGSEA. The CDR3 is 13 residues long. The V end was cut by 7 bases, the J end by 5 bases, with 18 bases between. This chain's CDR3 is CSGSTGSWDEQYF. CDR3 DNA: TGCAGCGGGTCGACTGGGTCCTGGGACGAGCAGTACTTC.

The chain has TRBV4-3 and TRBJ2-5, with TRBD1 identical over 8 bases. The germline V gene encodes CDR1 LGHNA and CDR2 YSLEER. V dropped 4 bases and J dropped 2; count of bases not matched to a gene: 12. CDR3 size: 17 residues. The CDR3 DNA reads as TGCGCCAGCAGCCCCTTCCCGGACAGGGTTCCTCAAGAGACCCAGTACTTC. It is translated as CASSPFPDRVPQETQYF.

The chain couples TRBV27 to TRBJ2-2, with D maybe TRBD2 (6 bases). Germline loops: CDR1 MNHEY, CDR2 SMNVEV (reference sequence). The CDR3 sequence is 15 residues long. The germline V and J ends were trimmed by 3 bases and 3 bases, with 11 bases remaining between them. CDR3 sequence: CASSLEGRDTGELFF. DNA for the CDR3: TGTGCCAGCAGTTTGGAGGGGCGGGACACCGGGGAGCTGTTTTTT.

For this clone: The germline gene is not matched at one end of the junction; a read error may be the cause. The rearrangement joins TRBV28 to TRBJ1-4; the D gene is possibly TRBD1 (5 bases). The CDR3 runs to 13 residues. Looked up from germline, CDR1 is MDHEN and CDR2 is SYDVKM. This CDR3 reads CASSTHPTGTARF. The CDR3 DNA follows: TGTGCCAGCAGTACCCATCCGACCGGGACGGCAAGGTTC.

The chain combines TRBV4-1 with TRBJ2-5; the match to TRBD2 covers 15 bases. The CDR3 is 17 amino acids. Germline trimming cut 4 bases from V and 4 bases from J; bases unmatched to any gene: 7. Per germline, CDR1 MGHRA and CDR2 YSYEKL. CDR3 DNA sequence: TGCGCCAGCAGCCCCCAACCGGGACTAGCGGGAGGAGAGACCCAGTACTTC. Protein product: CASSPQPGLAGGETQYF.

The chain joins TRBV5-8 to TRBJ1-1; D is ambiguous. The germline V and J ends were trimmed by 0 bases and 3 bases, with 12 bases remaining between them. The V gene's germline CDR1 is SGHTS and CDR2 YDEGEE. The CDR3 loop spans 15 amino acids. In DNA form, the CDR3 reads TGTGCCAGCAGCTTGGTACGGGTTAGTGACACTGAAGCTTTCTTT. Protein sequence: CASSLVRVSDTEAFF. The full variable domain, in which reference TRBV5-8 and TRBJ1-1 provide the parts outside the CDR3, is EAGVTQSPTHLIKTRGQQATLRCSPISGHTSVYWYQQALGLGLQFLLWYDEGEERNRGNFPPRFSGRQFPNYSSELNVNALELEDSALYLCASSLVRVSDTEAFFGQGTRLTVV.

J is TRBJ1-6 and V is TRBV11-2, with unresolved D. CDR1 is SGHAT and CDR2 is FQNNGV in the germline V gene. The CDR3 sequence is 12 residues long. Trimming took off 5 bases at V and 8 bases at J, with 7 bases between the two ends. CDR3 coding DNA: TGTGCCAGCAGCCCCACGGATTCACCCCTCCACTTT. Translation: CASSPTDSPLHF.

V is TRBV11-2 and J is TRBJ2-5; D is undetermined. The V end lost 0 bases, the J end lost 2 bases, and 10 bases lay between the germline ends. Germline values: CDR1 SGHAT, CDR2 FQNNGV. The CDR3 contains 15 residues. The CDR3 region is CASSLEGRPQETQYF. DNA for the CDR3: TGTGCCAGCAGCTTAGAGGGTCGGCCACAAGAGACCCAGTACTTC.

The chain is built from TRBV7-2 and TRBJ1-5; D remains unclear. The V end lost 2 bases, the J end lost 9 bases, and 8 bases lay between the germline ends. Looked up from germline, CDR1 is SGHTA and CDR2 is FQGNSA. CDR3 size: 12 residues. The chain's CDR3 is CASSLLGRPQHF. In DNA form, the CDR3 reads TGTGCCAGCAGCTTATTGGGCAGGCCCCAGCATTTT.

The rearrangement uses TRBV28 and TRBJ1-1; 8 bases line up with TRBD1. This CDR3 has 13 residues. The V and J ends lost 6 bases and 6 bases, in that order; junction bases with no gene match: 6. In germline, CDR1 is MDHEN, CDR2 SYDVKM. The CDR3, as DNA: TGTGCCAGCAGGGGTGGACAGGGCGCTGAAGCTTTCTTT. Protein product: CASRGGQGAEAFF.

The rearrangement links TRBV5-6 to TRBJ1-5; the match to TRBD1 covers 8 bases. The germline CDR1 and CDR2 sequences are SGHDT and YYEEEE. This CDR3 region has 15 residues. The junction had 5 bases not matched to a gene; V was cut back by 4 bases and J by 2 bases. CDR3 protein: CASSVQGAGNQPQHF. The CDR3 bases are TGTGCCAGCAGCGTTCAGGGGGCCGGCAATCAGCCCCAGCATTTT.

The rearrangement joins TRBV15 to TRBJ2-3, with a weak D call TRBD2 (5 bases). Trimming left V 1 base short and J 3 bases short, with 14 bases between. Germline CDR1 LNHNV, CDR2 YYDKDF (reference sequence). The CDR3 has 16 residues. CDR3 in amino acids: CATSRGASGATDTQYF. CDR3 DNA: TGTGCCACCAGCAGAGGGGCCAGCGGAGCAACAGATACGCAGTATTTT.

This sequence joins TRBV27 and TRBJ2-5, with TRBD1 matching over 8 bases. The length of the CDR3 is 14 residues. Germline trimming cut 4 bases from V and 5 bases from J; bases unmatched to any gene: 6. In germline, CDR1 is MNHEY, CDR2 SMNVEV (reference sequence). The CDR3 reads CASSYDRGRETQYF. The CDR3, as DNA: TGTGCCAGCAGTTACGACAGGGGTAGGGAGACCCAGTACTTC.

The gene calls are TRBV10-3 and TRBJ1-2; D remains unclear. The CDR3 contains 13 residues. Trimming removed 4 bases at V and 3 bases at J, with 9 bases between. Germline CDR1 ENHRY, CDR2 SYGVKD. The CDR3 is CAISGSEDYGYTF. In DNA form, the CDR3 reads TGTGCCATCAGTGGTTCCGAGGACTATGGCTACACCTTC.

The chain carries TRBV5-1 and TRBJ1-6; 7 bases are shared with TRBD1. J gave up 6 bases and V 4 bases, and 7 bases lay outside the gene matches. CDR1 and CDR2 (germline): SGHRS, YFSETQ. The CDR3 runs to 15 residues. The DNA for the CDR3 is TGCGCCAGCAGCGGAAGGACAGGTGGTAATTCACCCCTCCACTTT. Amino acid sequence: CASSGRTGGNSPLHF.

This clone was detected only once. The chain employs TRBV29-1 and TRBJ2-7; 12 positions agree with TRBD2. The CDR3 is 14 residues long. V lost 6 bases and J lost 0; bases outside the gene matches: 3. The germline V gene has CDR1 SQVTM and CDR2 ANQGSEA. CDR3 protein: CSVLTSGSSYEQYF. In DNA form, the CDR3 reads TGCAGCGTGCTGACTAGCGGGAGCTCCTACGAGCAGTACTTC.

This sequence joins TRBV11-2 and TRBJ2-7; the match to TRBD1 covers 12 bases. Germline V lookup: CDR1 SGHAT, CDR2 FQNNGV. V lost 5 bases and J lost 7; bases outside the gene matches: 9. The CDR3 covers 15 residues. The CDR3 sequence is CASSGPGTGGREQYF. DNA for the CDR3: TGTGCCAGCAGCGGCCCCGGGACAGGGGGCAGGGAGCAGTACTTC. The variable domain in full, with the rest retrieved from reference TRBV11-2 and TRBJ2-7, is EAGVAQSPRYKIIEKRQSVAFWCNPISGHATLYWYQQILGQGPKLLIQFQNNGVVDDSQLPKDRFSAERLKGVDSTLKIQPAKLEDSAVYLCASSGPGTGGREQYFGPGTRLTVT.

V usage is TRBV7-9 and J usage is TRBJ1-1; the D is unclear. V lost 2 bases to trimming and J lost 4 bases, with 8 bases between them. This CDR3 is built from 13 residues. Germline CDR1 SEHNR, CDR2 FQNEAQ (reference sequence). The CDR3 sequence: CASSLSGPTEAFF. As DNA, the CDR3 is TGTGCCAGCAGCTTATCTGGGCCCACTGAAGCTTTCTTT.

This chain connects TRBV10-3 to TRBJ2-2; 10 nucleotides agree with TRBD2. V shed 0 bases, J shed 5 bases, and the junction held 6 bases outside the gene matches. The CDR3 runs 17 residues. The germline V gene encodes CDR1 ENHRY and CDR2 SYGVKD. DNA for the CDR3: TGTGCCATCAGTGAGTCGACTAGCGGGCAGGGTACCGGGGAGCTGTTTTTT. Translation gives CAISESTSGQGTGELFF.

The chain is built from TRBV27 and TRBJ2-7, with 8 positions matching TRBD2. V shed 6 bases, J shed 5 bases, and the junction held 12 bases outside the gene matches. CDR3 length equals 15 residues. Germline V gene data show CDR1 as MNHEY and CDR2 as SMNVEV (reference sequence). CDR3 loop: CASREQGGGTDEQYF. Written as DNA, the CDR3 is TGTGCCAGCAGGGAACAGGGCGGGGGGACGGACGAGCAGTACTTC.

The genes are TRBV6-5 and TRBJ1-1; TRBD1 agrees at 7 bases. Germline loops: CDR1 MNHEY, CDR2 SVGAGI. V lost 8 bases and J lost 10; bases outside the gene matches: 13. This CDR3 spans 13 amino acids. For the CDR3, the DNA is TGTGCCAGCGGGGTTGTTGCTGAGGGGGCAGCTTTCTTT. Protein sequence: CASGVVAEGAAFF.

This clone was detected once. This CDR3 is also generated by other DNA sequences in the sample. This rearrangement joins TRBV7-3 to TRBJ2-3; D is unresolved. Per the germline V gene, CDR1 is SGHTA and CDR2 is FQGTGA. Trimming left V 1 base short and J 4 bases short, with 6 bases between. There are 13 residues in the CDR3. This CDR3 is CASSLNRADTQYF. The CDR3 nucleotides are TGTGCCAGCAGCTTAAATAGAGCAGATACGCAGTATTTT.

This CDR3 is CASSPHEERGKLFF. The CDR3, as DNA: TGTGCCAGCTCGCCCCACGAAGAACGGGGAAAACTGTTTTTT. The J gene is TRBJ1-4, the V gene TRBV6-1, with D uncertain. Germline lookup yields CDR1 MNHNS and CDR2 SASEGT. The length of the CDR3 is 14 residues. Trimming stripped 8 bases from V and 10 bases from J, with 20 bases between.

This chain joins TRBV5-4 and TRBJ2-2; D ambiguous. Germline assignment: CDR1 SGHNT and CDR2 YYREEE (reference sequence). The length of the CDR3 is 14 residues. The V end was cut by 4 bases, the J end by 6 bases, with 13 bases between. CDR3 protein: CASSPVDGSGELFF. As DNA, the CDR3 is TGTGCCAGCAGCCCGGTTGACGGATCCGGGGAGCTGTTTTTT.

Here the CDR3 reads CASSLGVMGDTQYF. For the CDR3, the DNA is TGCGCCAGCAGCTTGGGAGTGATGGGAGATACGCAGTATTTT. The chain uses TRBV5-1 and TRBJ2-3; D is undetermined. The V end lost 0 bases, the J end lost 5 bases, and 10 bases lay between the germline ends. Looked up from germline, CDR1 is SGHRS and CDR2 is YFSETQ. This CDR3 has 14 residues. The complete variable domain, with remaining parts taken from reference TRBV5-1 and TRBJ2-3, reads KAGVTQTPRYLIKTRGQQVTLSCSPISGHRSVSWYQQTPGQGLQFLFEYFSETQRNKGNFPGRFSGRQFSNSRSEMNVSTLELGDSALYLCASSLGVMGDTQYFGPGTRLTVL.

The genes are TRBV19 and TRBJ2-1; D may match TRBD1 or TRBD2 (5 bases each). Looked up from germline, CDR1 is LNHDA and CDR2 is SQIVND (reference sequence). CDR3 length equals 16 residues. V was trimmed by 1 base and J by 3 bases, leaving 13 bases between them. The CDR3 DNA sequence: TGTGCCAGTAGTATAGGGTCCGGGACGGTCTACAATGAGCAGTTCTTC. Translation: CASSIGSGTVYNEQFF.

The chain carries TRBV28 and TRBJ2-1, with TRBD1 matching over 7 bases. This CDR3 is 15 amino acids long. Germline assignment: CDR1 MDHEN and CDR2 SYDVKM. J lost 6 bases, V lost 5 bases, and 10 bases had no gene match. CDR3 coding DNA: TGTGCCAGCAGTCCGACAGGGAAAGGTCGCAATGAGCAGTTCTTC. This encodes CASSPTGKGRNEQFF.

This clone was picked up one time. The chain combines TRBV19 with TRBJ1-1; D not certain. This CDR3 contains 15 residues. The V gene's germline CDR1 is LNHDA and CDR2 SQIVND (reference sequence). The V end was cut by 0 bases, the J end by 1 base, with 9 bases between. CDR3 coding DNA: TGTGCCAGTAGTATAGAGGCTTCCAGGAACACTGAAGCTTTCTTT. It encodes CASSIEASRNTEAFF.

The chain carries TRBV9 and TRBJ2-1; possible D gene TRBD1, 5 bases. The V gene lost 0 bases and the J gene lost 0 bases, with 7 bases spanning the gap. CDR3 size: 15 residues. Germline V gene lookup returns CDR1 SGDLS and CDR2 YYNGEE. CDR3: CASSVGTLSYNEQFF. The CDR3 nucleotides read TGTGCCAGCAGCGTAGGGACACTCTCCTACAATGAGCAGTTCTTC.

The rearrangement links TRBV7-9 to TRBJ2-7; 9 bases are a match to TRBD1. In germline, CDR1 is SEHNR, CDR2 FQNEAQ (reference sequence). After removal of 7 bases from V and 4 bases from J, the junction contained 8 bases not matched to a gene. This CDR3 has 14 amino acids. As DNA, the CDR3 is TGTGCCAGCAATGTACAGGGGGCGCGGTACGAGCAGTACTTC. This gives the protein CASNVQGARYEQYF.

The chain uses TRBV6-1 and TRBJ2-5; 7 positions agree with TRBD1. Germline CDR1 reads MNHNS; CDR2 reads SASEGT. Trimming cost V 4 bases and J 5 bases; bases outside gene matches: 4. The length of the CDR3 is 13 residues. The CDR3 sequence: CASSARGSETQYF. The CDR3 nucleotides read TGTGCCAGCAGTGCCAGGGGGTCTGAGACCCAGTACTTC.

In its sample, this clone was seen once. The chain employs TRBV18 and TRBJ2-4; the D gene is possibly TRBD2 (5 bases). Germline values: CDR1 KGHSH, CDR2 LQKENI. Trimming took off 3 bases at V and 5 bases at J, with 14 bases between the two ends. The CDR3 extends over 15 amino acids. CDR3 sequence reads: CASSPLISGENIQYF. For the CDR3, the DNA is TGTGCCAGCTCACCCCTCATCTCCGGGGAAAACATTCAGTACTTC.